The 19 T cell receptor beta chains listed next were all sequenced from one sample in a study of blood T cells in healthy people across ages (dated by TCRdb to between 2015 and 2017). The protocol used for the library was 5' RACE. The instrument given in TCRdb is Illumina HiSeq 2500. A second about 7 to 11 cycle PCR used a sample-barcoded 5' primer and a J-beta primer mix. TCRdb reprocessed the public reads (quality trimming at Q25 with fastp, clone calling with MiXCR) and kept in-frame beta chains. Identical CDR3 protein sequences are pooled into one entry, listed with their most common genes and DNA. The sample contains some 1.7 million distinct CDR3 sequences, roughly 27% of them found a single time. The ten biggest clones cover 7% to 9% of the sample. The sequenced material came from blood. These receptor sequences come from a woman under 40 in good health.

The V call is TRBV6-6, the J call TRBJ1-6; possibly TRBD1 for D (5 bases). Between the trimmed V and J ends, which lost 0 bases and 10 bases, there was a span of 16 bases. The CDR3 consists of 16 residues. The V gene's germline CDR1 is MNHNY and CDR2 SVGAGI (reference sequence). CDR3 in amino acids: CASSYSTGPKGSPLHF. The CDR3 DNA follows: TGTGCCAGCAGTTACTCAACGGGACCCAAGGGGTCACCCCTCCACTTT.

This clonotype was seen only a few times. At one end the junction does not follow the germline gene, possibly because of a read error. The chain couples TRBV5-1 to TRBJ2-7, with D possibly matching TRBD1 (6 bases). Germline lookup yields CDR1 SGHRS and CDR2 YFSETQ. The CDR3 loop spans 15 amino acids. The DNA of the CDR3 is TGCACCAGCCATAAACACGACAGGAGCGGCTACGAGCAGTACTTC. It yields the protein CTSHKHDRSGYEQYF.

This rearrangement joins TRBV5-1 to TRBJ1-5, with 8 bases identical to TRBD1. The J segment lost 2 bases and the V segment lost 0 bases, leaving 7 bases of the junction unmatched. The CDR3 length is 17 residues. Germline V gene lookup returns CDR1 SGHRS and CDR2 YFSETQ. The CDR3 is CASSLETVDRGNQPQHF. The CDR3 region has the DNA TGCGCCAGCAGCTTGGAAACGGTGGACAGGGGCAATCAGCCCCAGCATTTT. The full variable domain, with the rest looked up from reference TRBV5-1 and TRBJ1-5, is KAGVTQTPRYLIKTRGQQVTLSCSPISGHRSVSWYQQTPGQGLQFLFEYFSETQRNKGNFPGRFSGRQFSNSRSEMNVSTLELGDSALYLCASSLETVDRGNQPQHFGDGTRLSIL.

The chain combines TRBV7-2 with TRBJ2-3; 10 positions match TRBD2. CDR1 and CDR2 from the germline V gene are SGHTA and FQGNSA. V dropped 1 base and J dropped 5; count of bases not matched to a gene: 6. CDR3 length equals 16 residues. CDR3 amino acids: CASSLGVLAGRDTQYF. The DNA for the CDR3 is TGTGCCAGCAGCTTAGGGGTACTAGCGGGGAGAGATACGCAGTATTTT.

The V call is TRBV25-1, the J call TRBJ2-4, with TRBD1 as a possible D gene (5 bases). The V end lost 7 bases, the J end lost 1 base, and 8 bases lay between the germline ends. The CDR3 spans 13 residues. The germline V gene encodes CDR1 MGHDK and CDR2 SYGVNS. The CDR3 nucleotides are TGTGCCAGCAAAGGGGATGCCAAAAACATTCAGTACTTC. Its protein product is CASKGDAKNIQYF.

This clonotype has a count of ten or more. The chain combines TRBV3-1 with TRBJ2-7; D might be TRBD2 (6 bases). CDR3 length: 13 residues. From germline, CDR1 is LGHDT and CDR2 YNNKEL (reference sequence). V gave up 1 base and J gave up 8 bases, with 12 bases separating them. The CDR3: CASSQAAGRKQYF. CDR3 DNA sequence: TGTGCCAGCAGCCAAGCAGCGGGCAGAAAGCAGTACTTC.

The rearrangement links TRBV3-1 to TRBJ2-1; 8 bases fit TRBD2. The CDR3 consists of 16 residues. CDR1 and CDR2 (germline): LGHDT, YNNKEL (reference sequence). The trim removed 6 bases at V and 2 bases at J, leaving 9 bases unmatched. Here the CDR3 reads CASSELAVLAYNEQFF. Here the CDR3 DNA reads TGTGCCAGCAGTGAACTAGCGGTCCTGGCCTACAATGAGCAGTTCTTC.

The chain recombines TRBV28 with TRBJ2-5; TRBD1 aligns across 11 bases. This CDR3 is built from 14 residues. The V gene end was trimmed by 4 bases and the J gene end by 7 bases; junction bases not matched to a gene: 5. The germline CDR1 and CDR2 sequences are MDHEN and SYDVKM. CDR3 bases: TGTGCCAGCAGTTCCCCCGGGACAGGGGGGACCCAGTACTTC. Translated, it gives CASSSPGTGGTQYF.

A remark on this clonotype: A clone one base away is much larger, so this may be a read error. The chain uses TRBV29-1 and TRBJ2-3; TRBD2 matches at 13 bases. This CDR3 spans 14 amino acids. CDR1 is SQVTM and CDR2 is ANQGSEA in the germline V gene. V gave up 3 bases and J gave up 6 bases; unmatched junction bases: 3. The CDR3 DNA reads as TGCAGCGTTGAGACTAGCGGGAGGATGGATACGCAGTATTTT. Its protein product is CSVETSGRMDTQYF.

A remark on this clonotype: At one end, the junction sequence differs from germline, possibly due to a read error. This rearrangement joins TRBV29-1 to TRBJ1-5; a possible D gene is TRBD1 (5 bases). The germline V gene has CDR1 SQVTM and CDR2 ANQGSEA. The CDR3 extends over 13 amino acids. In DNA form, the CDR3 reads TGCAGCGTTATAGACAGCCTCAATCAGCCCCCGCATTTT. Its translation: CSVIDSLNQPPHF.

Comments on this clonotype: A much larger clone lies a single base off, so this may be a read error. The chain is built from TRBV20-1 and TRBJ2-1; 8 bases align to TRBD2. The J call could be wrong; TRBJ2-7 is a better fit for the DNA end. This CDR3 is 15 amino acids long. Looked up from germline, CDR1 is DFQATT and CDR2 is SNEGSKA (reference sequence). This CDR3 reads CSARSGLVPNNEQYF. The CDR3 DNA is TGCAGTGCTAGGTCGGGACTAGTACCCAACAATGAGCAGTACTTC.

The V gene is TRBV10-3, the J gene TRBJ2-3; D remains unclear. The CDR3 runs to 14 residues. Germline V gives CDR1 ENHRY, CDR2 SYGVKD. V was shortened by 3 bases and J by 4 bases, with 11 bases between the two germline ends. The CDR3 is CAISDRPNADTQYF. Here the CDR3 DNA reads TGTGCCATCAGTGATCGGCCAAATGCAGATACGCAGTATTTT.

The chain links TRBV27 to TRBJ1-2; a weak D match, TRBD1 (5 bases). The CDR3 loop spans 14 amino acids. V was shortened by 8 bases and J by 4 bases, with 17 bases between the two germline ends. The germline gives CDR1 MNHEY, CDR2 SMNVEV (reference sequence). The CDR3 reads CASGGTELFYGYTF. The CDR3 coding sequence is TGTGCCAGCGGGGGGACCGAGCTTTTCTATGGCTACACCTTC.

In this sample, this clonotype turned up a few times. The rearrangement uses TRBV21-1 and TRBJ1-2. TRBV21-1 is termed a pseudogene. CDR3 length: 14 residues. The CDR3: CASSMRAVPGGYTF. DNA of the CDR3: TGTGCCAGCAGTATGAGGGCCGTTCCTGGAGGCTACACCTTC.

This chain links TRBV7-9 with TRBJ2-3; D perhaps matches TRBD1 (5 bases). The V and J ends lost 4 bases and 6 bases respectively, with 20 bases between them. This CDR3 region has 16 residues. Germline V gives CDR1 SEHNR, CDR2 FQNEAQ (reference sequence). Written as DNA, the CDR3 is TGTGCCAGCAGCTCCCAGACAGACGTGTGGGTCGATACGCAGTATTTT. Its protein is CASSSQTDVWVDTQYF.

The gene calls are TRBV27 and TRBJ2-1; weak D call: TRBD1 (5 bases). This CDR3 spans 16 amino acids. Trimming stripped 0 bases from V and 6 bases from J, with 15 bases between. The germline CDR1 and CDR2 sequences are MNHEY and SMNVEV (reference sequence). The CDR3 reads CASSLSAGWAPNEQFF. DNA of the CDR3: TGTGCCAGCAGTTTATCTGCAGGGTGGGCCCCCAATGAGCAGTTCTTC.

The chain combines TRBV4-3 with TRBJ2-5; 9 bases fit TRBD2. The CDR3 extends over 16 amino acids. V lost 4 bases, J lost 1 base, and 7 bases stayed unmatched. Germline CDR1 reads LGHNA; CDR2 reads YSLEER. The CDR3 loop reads CASSRSAGGTQETQYF. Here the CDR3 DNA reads TGCGCCAGCAGCCGATCAGCGGGAGGTACCCAAGAGACCCAGTACTTC.

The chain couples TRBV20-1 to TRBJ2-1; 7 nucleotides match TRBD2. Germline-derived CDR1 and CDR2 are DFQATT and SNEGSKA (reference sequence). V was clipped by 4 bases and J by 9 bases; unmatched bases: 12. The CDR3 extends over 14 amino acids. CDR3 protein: CSAIGARGRPEQFF. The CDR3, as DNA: TGCAGTGCTATAGGGGCACGCGGGAGACCTGAGCAGTTCTTC.

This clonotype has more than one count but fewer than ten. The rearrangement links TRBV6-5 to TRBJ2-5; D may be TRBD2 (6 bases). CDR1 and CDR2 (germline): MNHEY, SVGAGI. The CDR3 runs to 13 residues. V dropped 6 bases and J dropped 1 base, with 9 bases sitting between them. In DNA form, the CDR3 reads TGTGCCAGCAGGGTTAGCGGCCAAGAGACCCAGTACTTC. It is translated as CASRVSGQETQYF.